This T cell receptor beta chain is drawn from a study of identical twins. There are 13 residues in the CDR3. V gave up 2 bases and J gave up 3 bases, with 8 bases separating them. Germline V gene data show CDR1 as SGHRS and CDR2 as YFSETQ. Only a few counts were recorded for this clonotype. One entry per CDR3 protein results from TCRdb running MiXCR on the 5' RACE reads. The sample carries 350,000 to 400,000 distinct CDR3 sequences, approximately 8.7% recorded once. The chain links TRBV5-1 to TRBJ1-2; D gene ambiguous. This TCR derives from a woman between 45 and 65 years old in good health. Material for sequencing was naive T cells sorted from blood. The DNA of the CDR3 is TGCGCCAGCAGCTTACGGGAGGACTATGGCTACACCTTC. It is translated as CASSLREDYGYTF.